This TCR beta chain derives from a study of T cell responses to AZD1222 COVID-19 vaccine. Profiling relied on immunoSEQ multiplex PCR, and the TCRdb table lists in-frame clones only, not all of them. Altogether 140,000 to 150,000 clones are present, roughly 86% being singletons, with the ten largest covering approximately 5%. This sample comprised peripheral blood, obtained 28 days after the second AZD1222 dose. This sequence originates from an adult who received the AZD1222 COVID-19 vaccine.

CDR3 sequence: CASSQNTGVPPLHF. DNA for the CDR3: TGTGCCAGCAGCCAAAACACAGGGGTACCACCCCTCCACTTT. The chain carries TRBV5-5 and TRBJ1-6; 7 bases fit TRBD1. CDR1 and CDR2 from the germline V gene are SGHKS and YYEKEE (reference sequence). This CDR3 spans 14 amino acids. J lost 11 bases, V lost 4 bases, and 9 bases had no gene match.